The text below deals with one TCR beta chain. The specificity of this receptor is unknown. No base quality information exists; no much larger clone differs at one position. TCRbeta CDR3 regions were amplified from genomic DNA by means of the immunoSEQ Assay, a bias-controlled multiplex PCR. As for the original processing: The number of nucleated cells in each sample was estimated from the amplification of reference gene primers within the assay. Sequence reads were collapsed and filtered to measure the absolute abundance of every unique TCRbeta CDR3 rearrangement. Productive Simpson clonality was computed per sample as the square root of Simpson's diversity index over productive rearrangements. In TCRdb, the immuneACCESS table is reduced to in-frame sequences with V and J assigned. These tables do not hold every clone; where another copy was compared, an unresolved V gene accounts for under half, and the others remain unexplained. V and J calls plus clone size are reproduced from that table; the DNA served to infer D and trimming. This sample holds about 170,000 clones; approximately 80% were observed only once. The top ten clones comprise about a fifth of the sample.

This sample is part of a study of blood T cell repertoires in COVID-19 (TCRdb year 2020). For the study in its entirety: Collaborator samples came from the United States, Italy and Spain and covered acute and convalescent phases of COVID-19. The prospective study material was composed of cDNA or gDNA derived from T cells, B-cell-depleted T cells, or PBMCs. A freely available public database, intended as a resource for researchers studying the immune response to SARS-CoV-2, is where the repertoires were released. Sample metadata almost always included a de-identified subject ID, COVID-19 status, age in years and sex. Subjects who had been exposed to COVID-19, were actively infected with it, or had recovered from it provided the deeply sampled blood TCRbeta repertoires that made up the dataset. HLA class I and class II types, where available, came from metadata supplied by the sample provider rather than from assay-based typing. Samples were obtained from the ongoing ImmuneRACE study (first 160 participants) and from 950 to 1,500 subjects provided by 6 global collaborators. What the authors observed across the whole study: How much clinical and demographic metadata was included differed by source and by participant, and the metadata was provided uncurated.

Each collaborating institution followed its own protocols to collect whole blood in K2EDTA tubes. For TCRbeta analysis, collaborator samples were shipped as frozen whole blood, as isolated PBMCs, or as DNA extracted from either sample type. The CDR3 runs 15 residues from the cysteine to the phenylalanine. Only the CDR3 DNA stays, 45 bases, in frame from base 1. Trimming takes 4 bases off V and 7 bases off J; junction bases not matched to a gene: 9. As encoded in the germline V gene (reference sequence), CDR1 is SEHNR while CDR2 is FQNEAQ. The TCR comes from a woman older than 75 with acute or convalescent COVID-19. The V and J segments used are TRBV7-9 and TRBJ2-1; TRBD1 lines up with 8 middle nucleotides. Sequenced material: peripheral blood. The nucleotides read TGTGCCAGCAGCTCCCAGACAGGGGCCTGGAATGAGCAGTTCTTC. It translates as CASSSQTGAWNEQFF.